Below, 5 T cell receptor beta chains from the same sample are listed, as sequenced in a study of cytomegalovirus exposure and HLA in healthy donors. PCR primers comprised 60 Vbeta and 13 Jbeta primers. Clones were sequenced by immunoSEQ multiplex PCR, and TCRdb holds only the in-frame ones, with some missing. Of some 160,000 clones listed, 70% to 85% were seen once; the top ten hold approximately 0.69%. Sequencing used PBMCs. All receptors come from a woman aged 40 to 50 in good health and CMV-seronegative.

V is TRBV6-6 and J is TRBJ2-7; D is ambiguous. Looked up from germline, CDR1 is MNHNY and CDR2 is SVGAGI (reference sequence). This CDR3 has 14 amino acids. Trimming stripped 2 bases from V and 0 bases from J, with 8 bases between. This chain's CDR3 is CASSYTASSYEQYF. The CDR3, as DNA: TGTGCCAGCAGTTACACTGCTAGCTCCTACGAGCAGTACTTC.

This clone was seen once. The gene calls are TRBV14 and TRBJ1-2; 8 nucleotides line up with TRBD1. With 4 bases clipped from V and 2 bases from J, the junction kept 6 bases outside the gene matches. CDR1 is SGHDN and CDR2 is FVKESK in the germline V gene. There are 15 residues in the CDR3. Written as DNA, the CDR3 is TGTGCCAGCAGCCTTCAGGGGGCTTGGAACTATGGCTACACCTTC. It is translated as CASSLQGAWNYGYTF.

V usage is TRBV7-8 and J usage is TRBJ2-4; weak D call: TRBD2 (5 bases). Germline lookup yields CDR1 SGHVS and CDR2 FQNEAQ. The length of the CDR3 is 15 residues. V was shortened by 5 bases and J by 1 base, with 12 bases between the two germline ends. CDR3 nucleotide sequence: TGTGCCAGCAGCCCCGGGCGGGTTGCCAAAAACATTCAGTACTTC. Residues: CASSPGRVAKNIQYF. Full variable domain (missing parts from reference TRBV7-8 and TRBJ2-4): GAGVSQSPRYKVAKRGQDVALRCDPISGHVSLFWYQQALGQGPEFLTYFQNEAQLDKSGLPSDRFFAERPEGSVSTLKIQRTQQEDSAVYLCASSPGRVAKNIQYFGAGTRLSVL.

The genes are TRBV15 and TRBJ2-1; D perhaps matches TRBD2 (7 bases). CDR3 length equals 16 residues. Germline CDR1 LNHNV, CDR2 YYDKDF (reference sequence). V was shortened by 6 bases and J by 4 bases, with 19 bases between the two germline ends. The CDR3 sequence: CATSNPGGAKYNEQFF. CDR3 DNA sequence: TGTGCCACCAGTAACCCTGGGGGGGCCAAATACAATGAGCAGTTCTTC. Full variable domain (rest looked up from reference TRBV15 and TRBJ2-1): DAMVIQNPRYQVTQFGKPVTLSCSQTLNHNVMYWYQQKSSQAPKLLFHYYDKDFNNEADTPDNFQSRRPNTSFCFLDIRSPGLGDTAMYLCATSNPGGAKYNEQFFGPGTRLTVL.

The chain combines TRBV19 with TRBJ2-3, with D possibly matching TRBD1 (6 bases). The CDR3 totals 18 residues. The V end was cut by 6 bases, the J end by 2 bases, with 24 bases between. CDR1 is LNHDA, CDR2 SQIVND, per germline (reference sequence). CDR3 coding DNA: TGTGCCAGTAGAAAACAGGGCTCCACACGATACTACACAGATACGCAGTATTTT. This sequence encodes CASRKQGSTRYYTDTQYF.